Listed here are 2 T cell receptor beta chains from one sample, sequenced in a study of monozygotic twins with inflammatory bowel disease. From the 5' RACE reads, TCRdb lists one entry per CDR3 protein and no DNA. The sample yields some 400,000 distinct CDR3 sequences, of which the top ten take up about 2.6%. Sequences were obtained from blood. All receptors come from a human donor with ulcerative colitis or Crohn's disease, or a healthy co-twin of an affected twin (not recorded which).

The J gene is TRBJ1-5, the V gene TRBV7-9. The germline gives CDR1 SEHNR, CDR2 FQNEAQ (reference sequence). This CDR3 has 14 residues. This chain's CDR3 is CASSLAAQGPSQHF.

The CDR3 reads CSAWRTGNYEQYF. This chain connects TRBV20-1 to TRBJ2-7; TCRdb gives TRBD1 as the D gene, but with no DNA this cannot be confirmed. Per the germline V gene, CDR1 is DFQATT and CDR2 is SNEGSKA (reference sequence). CDR3 size: 13 residues.